Presented here are 4 T cell receptor beta chains from one specimen sequenced in a study of PD-L1 blockade in urothelial cancer. Time point given: pretreatment peripheral blood. TCRdb's copy holds only in-frame clones and misses some; the assay was immunoSEQ multiplex PCR. The top ten hold 15% to 18% of the sample, which has about 56,000 clones, 85% to 90% seen once. Sequencing used PBMCs, obtained around atezolizumab (anti-PD-L1) treatment. The receptors stem from a man between 70 and 80 years old with urothelial cancer.

The chain couples TRBV5-1 to TRBJ2-1; 9 bases map to TRBD2. The germline V gene encodes CDR1 SGHRS and CDR2 YFSETQ. Trimming took 0 bases from V and 8 from J; bases not matched to a gene: 9. This CDR3 spans 16 amino acids. DNA of the CDR3: TGCGCCAGCAGCTTGGGCGGTAGCGGGAGACGGGATGAGCAGTTCTTC. It encodes CASSLGGSGRRDEQFF.

V is TRBV29-1 and J is TRBJ2-1; 10 nucleotides agree with TRBD2. The germline V gene encodes CDR1 SQVTM and CDR2 ANQGSEA. The V gene end was trimmed by 7 bases and the J gene end by 3 bases; junction bases not matched to a gene: 6. The CDR3 length is 14 residues. This chain's CDR3 is CSGLGTSDYNEQFF. The DNA of the CDR3 is TGCAGCGGCTTGGGGACTAGCGACTACAATGAGCAGTTCTTC.

The chain recombines TRBV10-1 with TRBJ2-7; 7 bases are a match to TRBD1. J gave up 6 bases and V 2 bases, and 13 bases lay outside the gene matches. The CDR3 is 16 amino acids. CDR1 is WNHNN, CDR2 SYGVQD, per germline (reference sequence). Here the CDR3 reads CASSEGDSGILSEQYF. The CDR3 DNA reads as TGCGCCAGCAGTGAGGGGGACAGCGGAATCCTAAGCGAGCAGTACTTC.

On this clone: Germline and junction disagree at one end, which may indicate a read error. DNA for the CDR3: TGTGTCAGCAGAAGGGGCACTAACACTGAAGCTTTCTTT. It yields the protein CVSRRGTNTEAFF. The V call is TRBV6-5, the J call TRBJ1-1; possible D gene TRBD1, 5 bases. The CDR3 sequence is 13 residues long. CDR1 and CDR2 (germline): MNHEY, SVGAGI.